The subject of this entry is one TCR beta chain. Here immunoSEQ multiplex PCR was the method, and the copy in TCRdb shows in-frame clones only, minus some. The table includes 35,000 to 50,000 clones, about two thirds detected once. This sample was included in a study of blood T cell repertoires in COVID-19. Study details: Acute and convalescent COVID-19 specimens originated in the United States, Italy and Spain.

Sequencing input: peripheral blood. The receptor was isolated from an elderly man with acute or convalescent COVID-19.

The CDR3 region has the DNA TGTGCCAGCACCCTGGGGGGGGGAGGGAGGCCTGAAGCTTTCTTT. Translating gives CASTLGGGGRPEAFF. J is TRBJ1-1 and V is TRBV2; D is possibly TRBD1 (5 bases). V lost 7 bases to trimming and J lost 6 bases, with 21 bases between them. Looked up from germline, CDR1 is SNHLY and CDR2 is FYNNEI. This CDR3 is 15 amino acids long.